Listed below are T cell receptor beta chains from one sample, sequenced in a study of chemoradiotherapy in HPV16-positive cancers. Clones were read by immunoSEQ multiplex PCR, and TCRdb kept only the in-frame ones, dropping some. The data contain approximately 5,700 clones, 85% to 90% of them seen just once; the ten biggest clones take up approximately 2.3%. Sample: tumor tissue, taken from a patient who underwent chemoradiotherapy. These receptors were obtained from a human donor with HPV-associated anogenital cancer. The CDR3 runs from the conserved cysteine through the conserved F or W. A D gene is named only where the DNA matches it firmly. Clone size is given for some rows only: seen once, a few or many times, or a class if the clone is expanded.

d_call: TRBD2; j_call: TRBJ2-3; clone_size: NA; v_call: TRBV30; cdr3_aa: CAWSDRDYGADTQYF; cdr3_nt: TGTGCCTGGAGTGACCGGGACTACGGGGCCGATACGCAGTATTTT
d_call: NA; j_call: TRBJ2-7; clone_size: NA; v_call: TRBV5-1; cdr3_aa: CASSFRASSYEQYF; cdr3_nt: TGCGCCAGCAGCTTCCGGGCCAGCTCCTACGAGCAGTACTTC
d_call: NA; j_call: TRBJ2-7; clone_size: NA; v_call: TRBV6-4; cdr3_aa: CASNWDPGVSYEQYF; cdr3_nt: TGTGCCAGCAATTGGGACCCCGGGGTCTCCTACGAGCAGTACTTC
d_call: NA; j_call: TRBJ1-3; clone_size: NA; v_call: TRBV5-5; cdr3_aa: CASSLIGGRNTIYF; cdr3_nt: TGTGCCAGCAGCTTGATCGGGGGGAGAAACACCATATATTTT
d_call: NA; j_call: TRBJ1-2; clone_size: NA; v_call: TRBV27; cdr3_aa: CASRLRVKGDYGYTF; cdr3_nt: TGTGCCAGCAGACTCAGGGTAAAGGGGGACTATGGCTACACCTTC
d_call: TRBD1; j_call: TRBJ1-5; clone_size: NA; v_call: TRBV23-1; cdr3_aa: CASSQLKTGGSLGSVRLAQHF; cdr3_nt: TGCGCCAGCAGTCAATTAAAAACAGGGGGTAGTTTGGGAAGTGTACGGTTAGCCCAGCATTTT
d_call: NA; j_call: TRBJ1-5; clone_size: once; v_call: TRBV28; cdr3_aa: CASSWGAGLGNQPQHF; cdr3_nt: TGTGCCAGCAGTTGGGGGGCGGGTTTGGGCAATCAGCCCCAGCATTTT
d_call: NA; j_call: TRBJ2-3; clone_size: NA; v_call: TRBV4-3; cdr3_aa: CASSQEGSRTDTQYF; cdr3_nt: TGCGCCAGCAGCCAAGAGGGAAGTCGCACAGATACGCAGTATTTT
d_call: TRBD2; j_call: TRBJ2-1; clone_size: NA; v_call: TRBV29-1; cdr3_aa: CSSGLSGSGEQFF; cdr3_nt: TGCAGCTCCGGACTAAGCGGGAGCGGTGAGCAGTTCTTC
d_call: NA; j_call: TRBJ2-6; clone_size: NA; v_call: TRBV5-4; cdr3_aa: CASSTSADSANVLTF; cdr3_nt: TGTGCCAGCAGCACCTCGGCAGATTCGGCCAACGTCCTGACTTTC
d_call: NA; j_call: TRBJ2-2; clone_size: NA; v_call: TRBV27; cdr3_aa: CASRQRNGLANTGELFF; cdr3_nt: TGTGCCAGCAGGCAACGCAACGGCCTCGCGAACACCGGGGAGCTGTTTTTT
d_call: NA; j_call: TRBJ2-2; clone_size: NA; v_call: TRBV9; cdr3_aa: CASSVGGVDTGELFF; cdr3_nt: TGTGCCAGCAGCGTAGGGGGGGTCGACACCGGGGAGCTGTTTTTT
d_call: TRBD2; j_call: TRBJ2-7; clone_size: NA; v_call: TRBV13; cdr3_aa: CASSLRPLAGGTYEQYF; cdr3_nt: TGTGCCAGCAGCTTAAGACCTCTAGCGGGAGGGACCTACGAGCAGTACTTC
d_call: TRBD1; j_call: TRBJ2-3; clone_size: NA; v_call: TRBV12-5; cdr3_aa: CASGLGTGSSTDTQYF; cdr3_nt: TGTGCTAGTGGTTTGGGGACAGGATCTAGCACAGATACGCAGTATTTT
d_call: TRBD1; j_call: TRBJ1-5; clone_size: NA; v_call: TRBV6-4; cdr3_aa: CASSDYRDSPSNQPQHF; cdr3_nt: TGTGCCAGCAGTGATTATCGGGACAGTCCTAGCAATCAGCCCCAGCATTTT
d_call: TRBD2; j_call: TRBJ2-1; clone_size: few; v_call: TRBV30; cdr3_aa: CAWSGLAGYNEQFF; cdr3_nt: TGTGCCTGGAGTGGCCTAGCGGGTTACAATGAGCAGTTCTTC
d_call: NA; j_call: TRBJ1-1; clone_size: NA; v_call: TRBV5-6; cdr3_aa: CASSPGRVTEAFF; cdr3_nt: TGTGCCAGCAGCCCTGGTAGGGTCACTGAAGCTTTCTTT
d_call: TRBD1; j_call: TRBJ1-1; clone_size: once; v_call: TRBV19; cdr3_aa: CASEGQGLTEAFF; cdr3_nt: TGTGCCAGTGAGGGACAGGGCTTGACTGAAGCTTTCTTT
d_call: TRBD1; j_call: TRBJ1-2; clone_size: few; v_call: TRBV11-2; cdr3_aa: CASSLTTGGVGYTF; cdr3_nt: TGTGCCAGCAGCTTAACAACAGGGGGGGTTGGCTACACCTTC
d_call: NA; j_call: TRBJ2-2; clone_size: NA; v_call: TRBV7-8; cdr3_aa: CASSLVVGGELFF; cdr3_nt: TGTGCCAGCAGCTTAGTGGTGGGCGGGGAGCTGTTTTTT
d_call: NA; j_call: TRBJ2-2; clone_size: NA; v_call: TRBV29-1; cdr3_aa: CSVEEGGGNTGELFF; cdr3_nt: TGCAGCGTTGAGGAGGGCGGAGGTAACACCGGGGAGCTGTTTTTT
d_call: NA; j_call: TRBJ2-3; clone_size: NA; v_call: TRBV9; cdr3_aa: CASSVDGPSFGDTQYF; cdr3_nt: TGTGCCAGCAGCGTCGACGGACCCAGCTTCGGAGATACGCAGTATTTT
d_call: TRBD1; j_call: TRBJ1-1; clone_size: NA; v_call: TRBV27; cdr3_aa: CASSSGQAQNTEAFF; cdr3_nt: TGTGCCAGCAGTTCCGGACAGGCGCAGAACACTGAAGCTTTCTTT
d_call: NA; j_call: TRBJ2-2; clone_size: NA; v_call: TRBV29-1; cdr3_aa: CSGFQGVTGELFF; cdr3_nt: TGCAGCGGGTTCCAGGGCGTCACCGGGGAGCTGTTTTTT
d_call: TRBD2; j_call: TRBJ2-5; clone_size: NA; v_call: TRBV5-6; cdr3_aa: CASSLRAGVQETQYF; cdr3_nt: TGTGCCAGCAGCTTGCGAGCGGGAGTTCAAGAGACCCAGTACTTC
d_call: NA; j_call: TRBJ1-1; clone_size: NA; v_call: TRBV5-1; cdr3_aa: CASSSSVGDTEAFF; cdr3_nt: TGCGCCAGCAGCTCCAGTGTCGGGGACACTGAAGCTTTCTTT
d_call: TRBD1; j_call: TRBJ1-4; clone_size: NA; v_call: TRBV18; cdr3_aa: CASSPQGAEKLFF; cdr3_nt: TGTGCCAGCTCACCACAGGGGGCGGAAAAACTGTTTTTT
d_call: TRBD2; j_call: TRBJ2-2; clone_size: few; v_call: TRBV7-2; cdr3_aa: CASSLGLAGSLANTGELFF; cdr3_nt: TGTGCCAGCAGCTTGGGACTAGCGGGAAGCCTTGCGAACACCGGGGAGCTGTTTTTT
d_call: TRBD1; j_call: TRBJ1-2; clone_size: NA; v_call: TRBV13; cdr3_aa: CASSTFDRGYGYTF; cdr3_nt: TGTGCCAGCAGTACCTTTGACAGGGGATATGGCTACACCTTC
d_call: TRBD2; j_call: TRBJ2-1; clone_size: NA; v_call: TRBV7-2; cdr3_aa: CASSLLAGAGEQFF; cdr3_nt: TGTGCCAGCAGCTTACTAGCGGGGGCGGGTGAGCAGTTCTTC
d_call: NA; j_call: TRBJ2-7; clone_size: NA; v_call: TRBV12-5; cdr3_aa: CASGLKDKLSSTFYEQYF; cdr3_nt: TGTGCTAGTGGTTTAAAGGACAAGTTATCCTCCACCTTCTACGAGCAGTACTTC
d_call: NA; j_call: TRBJ1-3; clone_size: NA; v_call: TRBV19; cdr3_aa: CASSIGGLSGNTIYF; cdr3_nt: TGTGCCAGTAGTATTGGCGGTCTCTCTGGAAACACCATATATTTT
d_call: NA; j_call: TRBJ1-1; clone_size: NA; v_call: TRBV5-1; cdr3_aa: CASSAQTGGEAFF; cdr3_nt: TGCGCCAGCAGCGCCCAAACCGGAGGGGAAGCTTTCTTT
d_call: NA; j_call: TRBJ2-5; clone_size: NA; v_call: TRBV4-3; cdr3_aa: CASSQEKFLETQYF; cdr3_nt: TGCGCCAGCAGCCAAGAAAAGTTTCTAGAGACCCAGTACTTC
d_call: TRBD2; j_call: TRBJ2-3; clone_size: NA; v_call: TRBV7-6; cdr3_aa: CASSPRLAGTSTDTQYF; cdr3_nt: TGTGCCAGCAGCCCGCGACTAGCGGGGACTAGCACAGATACGCAGTATTTT
d_call: NA; j_call: TRBJ2-2; clone_size: NA; v_call: TRBV28; cdr3_aa: CASSLSIGPLNTGELFF; cdr3_nt: TGTGCCAGCAGTTTATCGATAGGGCCCCTGAACACCGGGGAGCTGTTTTTT
d_call: TRBD1; j_call: TRBJ1-5; clone_size: NA; v_call: TRBV19; cdr3_aa: CASSIDRDRGYQPQHF; cdr3_nt: TGTGCCAGTAGTATAGATCGGGACAGGGGTTATCAGCCCCAGCATTTT
d_call: TRBD1; j_call: TRBJ1-2; clone_size: NA; v_call: TRBV27; cdr3_aa: CASGQGAKYTF; cdr3_nt: TGTGCCAGTGGACAGGGGGCGAAGTACACCTTC
d_call: NA; j_call: TRBJ2-7; clone_size: few; v_call: TRBV14; cdr3_aa: CASSPTSSYEQYF; cdr3_nt: TGTGCCAGCAGCCCCACCAGCTCCTACGAGCAGTACTTC
d_call: TRBD1; j_call: TRBJ2-1; clone_size: NA; v_call: TRBV11-1; cdr3_aa: CASSFGPGQGPNNEQFF; cdr3_nt: TGTGCCAGCAGTTTCGGGCCGGGACAGGGGCCAAACAATGAGCAGTTCTTC
d_call: TRBD1; j_call: TRBJ1-1; clone_size: NA; v_call: TRBV29-1; cdr3_aa: CSVEIQGEAFF; cdr3_nt: TGCAGCGTTGAGATACAGGGGGAAGCTTTCTTT